The following is a TCR beta chain sequence with its context. Its antigen remains unidentified. The data were obtained in a study of cytomegalovirus exposure and HLA in healthy donors. Background on the study: Caucasian-associated ancestry cluster membership applied to about four fifths of 398 genotyped donors.

The PCR used 60 Vbeta and 13 Jbeta primers. Clones were sequenced by immunoSEQ multiplex PCR, and TCRdb holds only the in-frame ones, with some missing. The sample lists about 180,000 clones, about 78% occurring once. General study points: Most TCR sequences were rare, but some public TCRs occurred in many donors. In most subjects, TCR beta sequences reportedly gave accurate predictions of HLA-A and HLA-B alleles.

This TCR was sampled from a man aged 35 to 55 in good health and CMV-seronegative. The sequenced sample was PBMCs.

The CDR3 reads CASINRYTEAFF. Here the CDR3 DNA reads TGTGCCAGCATCAACAGGTACACTGAAGCTTTCTTT. The chain combines TRBV6-5 with TRBJ1-1, with D maybe TRBD1 (5 bases). CDR1 is MNHEY and CDR2 is SVGAGI in the germline V gene. V shed 7 bases and J shed 3 bases, with 9 bases lying between them. This CDR3 spans 12 amino acids.